This T cell receptor (beta chain) was observed in a study of CD8 T cells in ankylosing spondylitis. This clonotype showed up just a few times. One entry per CDR3 protein results from TCRdb running MiXCR on the 5' RACE reads. The sample consists of around 300,000 distinct CDR3 sequences, around 10% of them appearing once. The V gene's germline CDR1 is SGHRS and CDR2 YFSETQ. V was clipped by 4 bases and J by 0 bases, with 7 bases between them. The length of the CDR3 is 14 residues. The sequence was obtained from a female donor with ankylosing spondylitis or in good health (not recorded which). The material sequenced was blood, either unsorted or a sorted T cell fraction (not recorded which). The chain is built from TRBV5-1 and TRBJ2-2; no clear D gene. CDR3 nucleotide sequence: TGCGCCAGCAGCCTCTATACGAACACCGGGGAGCTGTTTTTT. It codes for CASSLYTNTGELFF.